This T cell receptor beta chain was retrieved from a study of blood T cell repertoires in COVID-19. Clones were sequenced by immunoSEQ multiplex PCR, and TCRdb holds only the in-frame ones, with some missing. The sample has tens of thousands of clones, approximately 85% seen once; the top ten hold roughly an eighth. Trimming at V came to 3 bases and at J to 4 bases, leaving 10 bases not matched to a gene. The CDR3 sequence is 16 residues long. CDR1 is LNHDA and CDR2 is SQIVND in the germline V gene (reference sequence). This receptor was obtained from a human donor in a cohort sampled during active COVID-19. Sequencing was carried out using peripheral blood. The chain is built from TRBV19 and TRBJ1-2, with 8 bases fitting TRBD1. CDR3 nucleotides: TGTGCCAGTAGTATGCCCCGCCGGACAGGGCTCTATGGCTACACCTTC. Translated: CASSMPRRTGLYGYTF.